This T cell receptor (beta chain) was identified in a study of shared clonotypes between healthy human individuals. Study results and caveats: Exclusively blood specimens were collected; tissue repertoires likely differ. Generation probabilities were higher for clonotypes shared across all four sorted-subset donors than for unshared ones.

CDR3 size: 15 residues. Per the germline V gene, CDR1 is MNHEY and CDR2 is SVGAGI. V lost 2 bases, J lost 5 bases, and 3 bases stayed unmatched. Genomic DNA of each subset was evenly split across several immunoSEQ plates. Profiled with immunoSEQ multiplex PCR; TCRdb holds only in-frame clones, not every one. The repertoire consists of about 2.3 million clones, with under 95% occurring once and the leading ten covering approximately 0.39%. Donors, without exception, were Caucasian adults residing in Nashville, Tennessee. Note on this clone: Its antigen is not identified.

This receptor was taken from a man younger than 35 in good health. Some clones in this sample may be carry-over from other donors' samples. Sequencing was carried out using naive CD4+ T cells from PBMCs. As for subset: CD45RA+ positively selected. The rearrangement joins TRBV6-5 to TRBJ1-1, with 12 bases that match TRBD1. The CDR3 reads CASSYPGQGATEAFF. The CDR3 DNA sequence: TGTGCCAGCAGTTACCCGGGACAGGGGGCGACTGAAGCTTTCTTT.